The source of this TCR beta chain is a study of identical twins. Study findings and constraints: Abundant cord blood beta clonotypes carried fewer insertions; memory repertoires showed none. Excess twin sharing in beta out-of-frame sequences was weaker.

A universal primer site arose from template switching, and cDNA bore unique molecular identifiers. TCRdb re-derived calls from the 5' RACE reads in MiXCR, one entry per CDR3 protein. This sample carries some 1,600,000 distinct CDR3 sequences, 25% to 35% of them seen once, and the ten largest clones take about 0.27%. Trimming shortened V by 3 bases and J by 3 bases, and 9 bases separated the two germline ends. The CDR3 extends over 12 amino acids. CDR1 is DFQATT, CDR2 SNEGSKA, per germline (reference sequence). Regarding this clonotype: Antigen specificity is unknown.

The sequence was obtained from a newborn girl in good health. The sequencing sample was made of cord blood. J is TRBJ2-7 and V is TRBV20-1, with D unresolved. This CDR3 is CSASVAFYEQYF. The DNA of the CDR3 is TGCAGTGCTAGTGTAGCCTTCTACGAGCAGTACTTC.